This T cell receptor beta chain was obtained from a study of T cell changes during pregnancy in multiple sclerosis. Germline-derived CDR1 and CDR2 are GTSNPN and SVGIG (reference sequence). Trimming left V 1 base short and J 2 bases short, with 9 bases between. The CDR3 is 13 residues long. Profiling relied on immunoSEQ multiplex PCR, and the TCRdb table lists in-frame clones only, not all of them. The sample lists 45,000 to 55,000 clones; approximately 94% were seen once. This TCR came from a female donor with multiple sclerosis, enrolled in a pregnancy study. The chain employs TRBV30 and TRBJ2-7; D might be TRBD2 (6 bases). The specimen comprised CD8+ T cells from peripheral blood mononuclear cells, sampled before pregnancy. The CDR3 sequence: CAWSGGGTYEQYF. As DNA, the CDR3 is TGTGCCTGGAGTGGAGGAGGGACCTACGAGCAGTACTTC.